This T cell receptor beta chain was captured in a study of T-cell memory formation after mild COVID-19. Findings and caveats of the study: Nothing showed for sure that second-wave clones peaking on day 37 were SARS-CoV-2 specific.

One entry per CDR3 protein, called by TCRdb with MiXCR from the 5' RACE reads. Seen here are 300,000 to 400,000 distinct CDR3 sequences, roughly 13% observed once, and the top ten hold roughly 23%. Only a few counts were recorded for this clonotype. Its antigen is not identified. The V gene lost 2 bases and the J gene lost 5 bases, with 6 bases spanning the gap. This CDR3 comprises 12 residues. The germline V gene has CDR1 SGHTA and CDR2 FQGNSA. The TCR comes from a man aged 18 to 30 who had mild COVID-19 (a few samples of this study predate the infection). Cell type and time point are not known. The chain employs TRBV7-2 and TRBJ2-5; D not resolved. Sequencing used PBMCs or a T cell subset sorted from them (not recorded which). The CDR3 sequence: CASSLNPETQYF. Written as DNA, the CDR3 is TGTGCCAGCAGCTTAAACCCGGAGACCCAGTACTTC.